This entry describes one T cell receptor beta chain. Original analysis: Amplification with reference gene primers provided the estimates of nucleated cell counts. TCRdb's copy holds only in-frame clones and misses some; the assay was immunoSEQ multiplex PCR. That table gives V, J and clone size, and the DNA gave D and trimming. The top ten clones hold around 8.8% of a sample with approximately 270,000 clones, about 89% of them seen once. The data are from a study of blood T cell repertoires in COVID-19. Study background: The study drew acute and convalescent COVID-19 samples from the United States, Italy and Spain. Sample material is recorded as cDNA or gDNA derived from T cells, B-cell-depleted T cells, or PBMCs.

Sequenced: peripheral blood. The sequence was collected from a man in his forties with active or convalescent COVID-19.

The CDR3 DNA sequence: TGTGCCAGCAGTCGCGGGACAGGGTTGACCGGGGAGCTGTTTTTT. Protein product: CASSRGTGLTGELFF. The chain has TRBV6-4 and TRBJ2-2; 9 bases line up with TRBD1. Germline CDR1 reads MRHNA; CDR2 reads SNTAGT. V was pared by 5 bases and J by 5 bases, with 6 bases of the junction left unmatched. CDR3 length: 15 residues.